One sample yielded the 25 T cell receptor beta chains listed below, sequenced in a study of tissue T cells after allogeneic stem cell transplantation. Indicated time point: mouse harvest day 7 after allogeneic transplant. Tail vein injection delivered 10^7 T-cell-depleted bone marrow cells and 10^6 splenic CD5+ T cells. The repertoire was sequenced with immunoSEQ multiplex PCR; TCRdb's copy has only in-frame clones and lacks some. In the table there are fewer than 8,500 clones, approximately 45% of which are singletons. Sequenced sample: skin. The receptors stem from a female BALB/c mouse given C57BL/6 T cells with graft-versus-host disease after an allogeneic hematopoietic cell transplant.

This clone showed up just a few times. These gene names are mouse names. Sequencing ends 1 residue short of the CDR3 end; the germline J gene provides the rest. The rearrangement joins TRBV3 to TRBJ2-3, with 9 bases lining up with TRBD2. The CDR3 covers 17 residues. V lost 2 bases, J lost 0 bases, and 6 bases stayed unmatched. Germline CDR1 and CDR2: SNHLY and FYNGKV (reference sequence). The sequenced part of the CDR3 DNA is TGTGCCAGCAGCTTAAAACTGGGGGGCCCTAGTGCAGAAACGCTGTAT. It codes for CASSLKLGGPSAETLY. The whole CDR3 is CASSLKLGGPSAETLYF.

The table lists this clone with a few counts. Germline and genes: mouse. The read terminates 1 residue ahead of where the CDR3 ends, so the germline J gene completes it. The chain combines TRBV19 with TRBJ2-7; 8 bases are a match to TRBD2. Germline trimming cut 2 bases from V and 4 bases from J; bases unmatched to any gene: 5. The CDR3 consists of 14 residues. The germline V gene has CDR1 FNHDT and CDR2 SITEND (reference sequence). CDR3 DNA, as far as it was read: TGTGCCAGCAGTATGGGTGGGGGGGTATATGAACAGTAC. Encoded protein: CASSMGGGVYEQY. The complete CDR3 protein is CASSMGGGVYEQYF.

This clone has just a few counts. These gene names are mouse names. With the read ending 1 residue before the CDR3 end, the germline J gene is used to fill in that end. The chain employs TRBV29 and TRBJ1-4; weak D call: TRBD1 (5 bases). The CDR3 runs 16 residues. Trimming removed 2 bases at V and 0 bases at J, with 10 bases between. Germline lookup yields CDR1 MSHET and CDR2 SYDVDS. The CDR3 DNA, read in part, is TGTGCTAGCAGTTTAGGGGGGGGAATTTCCAACGAAAGATTATTT. It yields the protein CASSLGGGISNERLF. The whole CDR3 sequence reads CASSLGGGISNERLFF.

A remark on this clone: The genes are named according to mouse. Read coverage stops 1 residue before the CDR3 terminus; the germline J gene supplies the remainder. The chain employs TRBV2 and TRBJ2-3; the match to TRBD1 covers 10 bases. V lost 3 bases to trimming and J lost 2 bases; unmatched junction nucleotides: 2. This CDR3 has 15 amino acids. CDR1 is LGHNA, CDR2 YSYQKL, per germline. The sequenced CDR3 bases are TGTGCCAGCAGCCAGGGACAGGGGATTGCAGAAACGCTGTAT. It is translated as CASSQGQGIAETLY. The CDR3 in its entirety is CASSQGQGIAETLYF.

This clone has a handful of counts. Gene labels here are mouse ones. Read data end 1 residue before the CDR3 end; the end is taken from the germline J gene. The chain uses TRBV3 and TRBJ2-1, with TRBD2 matching 11 bases. J gave up 1 base and V 5 bases, and 1 base lay outside the gene matches. The CDR3 has 15 amino acids. Germline-derived CDR1 and CDR2 are SNHLY and FYNGKV (reference sequence). CDR3 sequence: CASSGDWGNYAEQFF. CDR3 bases read: TGTGCCAGCAGCGGGGACTGGGGGAACTATGCTGAGCAGTTC.

This clone was counted only a few times. All gene names here are mouse names. The read is 1 residue too short to cover the CDR3 end, so that end is filled in from the germline J gene. The chain employs TRBV23 and TRBJ2-7; the D call of TRBD1 is as the table states it, not checked on the DNA. Looked up from germline, CDR1 is KGHTA and CDR2 is FQNQQP. This CDR3 has 12 residues. The CDR3 is CSRRQGGYEQYF. CDR3 DNA, as far as it was read: TGCTCCAGAAGGCAGGGGGGCTATGAACAGTAC.

With respect to this clone: Mouse names are used for the genes. The DNA ends 1 residue before the CDR3 does, and the rest of the CDR3 is filled in from the germline J gene. The V and J genes are TRBV3 and TRBJ2-5; a possible D gene is TRBD2 (5 bases). There are 14 residues in the CDR3. V was cut by 4 bases and J by 2 bases, with 10 bases left in between. Germline lookup yields CDR1 SNHLY and CDR2 FYNGKV (reference sequence). Incomplete CDR3 DNA: TGTGCCAGCAGCTCATTGGGGTCCCAAGACACCCAGTAC. Translation gives CASSSLGSQDTQY. The whole CDR3 sequence is CASSSLGSQDTQYF.

Remarks on this clone: These gene names are mouse names. The CDR3 end lies 1 residue beyond the end of the read and is filled in from the germline J gene. The sample carries other DNA sequences with the same CDR3. The rearrangement uses TRBV26 and TRBJ1-1; D gene ambiguous. The CDR3 extends over 13 amino acids. CDR1 and CDR2 (germline): KGHPV, FQNQEV (reference sequence). V was pared by 4 bases and J by 0 bases, with 6 bases between. The CDR3 sequence is CASSRQANTEVFF. The part of the CDR3 DNA that was read is TGTGCCAGCAGTCGACAAGCAAACACAGAAGTCTTC.

As for this clone: Gene names and germline match the mouse. With the read ending 1 residue before the CDR3 end, the germline J gene is used to fill in that end. The chain employs TRBV1 and TRBJ2-7; 8 nucleotides match TRBD2. The CDR3 runs to 15 residues. The ends lost 0 bases at V and 3 bases at J; junction bases unmatched: 4. Germline V gene lookup returns CDR1 NSQYPW and CDR2 LRSPGD (reference sequence). CDR3 DNA (partial): TGCACCTGCAGTGCAGAAGGGGGGGGGCGCTATGAACAGTAC. Its translation is CTCSAEGGGRYEQY. The whole CDR3 region reads CTCSAEGGGRYEQYF.

To note about this clone: The germline and genes are mouse ones. The read ends 1 residue before the CDR3 terminus; that terminus is restored from the germline J gene. This rearrangement joins TRBV3 to TRBJ1-4; no clear D. V was clipped by 3 bases and J by 0 bases, with 8 bases between them. The CDR3 has 15 residues. Germline V lookup: CDR1 SNHLY, CDR2 FYNGKV (reference sequence). CDR3 residues: CASSFGLISNERLFF. The CDR3 bases that were read are TGTGCCAGCAGCTTCGGACTTATTTCCAACGAAAGATTATTT.

Details on this clone: Gene names and germline match the mouse. The read gets to within 1 residue of the CDR3 end, and the germline J gene fills in the rest. V and J are TRBV26 and TRBJ1-6; 7 bases agree with TRBD1. TRBJ1-6 is labeled an ORF, and its function is uncertain. Losses at the gene ends were 6 bases for V and 4 bases for J; bases not matched to a gene: 3. CDR3 length: 14 amino acids. Germline values: CDR1 KGHPV, CDR2 FQNQEV (reference sequence). The CDR3 sequence is CASRRQGYNSPLYF. The DNA read from the CDR3 is TGTGCCAGCAGGAGACAGGGATATAATTCGCCCCTCTAC.

This clone was recorded a few times. The listed genes are named as in mouse. The DNA ends 1 residue before the CDR3 does, and the rest of the CDR3 is filled in from the germline J gene. This chain links TRBV3 with TRBJ2-7; the D gene is possibly TRBD1 (6 bases). Trimming left V 1 base short and J 9 bases short, with 7 bases between. The germline CDR1 and CDR2 sequences are SNHLY and FYNGKV (reference sequence). The CDR3 has 11 residues. CDR3: CASSLGRGQYF. CDR3 bases read: TGTGCCAGCAGCTTAGGCAGGGGACAGTAC.

Worth noting for this clone: Gene names are the mouse ones. The read finishes 1 residue shy of the CDR3 end, and the germline J gene is used to complete it. The rearrangement links TRBV29 to TRBJ2-7, with 10 bases aligning to TRBD1. Germline V lookup: CDR1 MSHET, CDR2 SYDVDS. Losses at the gene ends were 2 bases for V and 4 bases for J; bases not matched to a gene: 8. The CDR3 runs to 16 residues. The CDR3 region is CASSLPDRDRGYEQYF. CDR3 bases read: TGTGCTAGCAGTTTACCTGACCGGGACAGGGGTTATGAACAGTAC.

Details on this clone: Mouse germline and gene names are used. The DNA ends 1 residue before the CDR3 does, and the rest of the CDR3 is filled in from the germline J gene. V usage is TRBV19 and J usage is TRBJ2-4, with 9 bases fitting TRBD1. The junction had 3 bases not matched to a gene; V was cut back by 1 base and J by 0 bases. Germline values: CDR1 FNHDT, CDR2 SITEND (reference sequence). CDR3 length equals 16 residues. The CDR3 protein is CASSISGQGSQNTLYF. The part of the CDR3 DNA that was read is TGTGCCAGCAGTATATCGGGACAGGGAAGTCAAAACACCTTGTAC.

This clone has a single count. The genes are named according to mouse. Read data end 1 residue before the CDR3 end; the end is taken from the germline J gene. The chain has TRBV12-2 and TRBJ2-4; weak D call: TRBD2 (5 bases). V was clipped by 4 bases and J by 0 bases, with 10 bases between them. CDR3 length equals 14 residues. Germline V CDR1 and CDR2: SGHLS, HYDKME. CDR3 DNA, as far as it was read: TGTGCCAGCTCACCCTGGGTTAGTCAAAACACCTTGTAC. It encodes CASSPWVSQNTLY. The CDR3 as a whole reads CASSPWVSQNTLYF.

As concerns this clone: The germline and genes are mouse ones. The CDR3 is cut off 1 residue early in the read; its end comes from the germline J gene. This chain connects TRBV23 to TRBJ2-5; the table's D gene call, TRBD2, was not cross checked with the DNA. Germline assignment: CDR1 KGHTA and CDR2 FQNQQP. The CDR3 totals 15 residues. CDR3 protein: CSSSRLGGYQDTQYF. CDR3 DNA, as far as it was read: TGCTCCAGCAGTCGACTGGGGGGTTACCAAGACACCCAGTAC.

Details on this clone: Gene names and germline match the mouse. The DNA ends 1 residue before the CDR3 does, and the rest of the CDR3 is filled in from the germline J gene. The rearrangement uses TRBV23 and TRBJ2-7. The CDR3 runs to 12 residues. CDR1 is KGHTA, CDR2 FQNQQP, per germline. The CDR3 spells CSSSQDGYEQYF. The part of the CDR3 DNA that was read is TGCTCCAGCAGTCAAGACGGATATGAACAGTAC.

Notes on this clone: The genes and germline here are from mouse. The read stops 1 residue short of the end of the CDR3; the missing end is completed from the germline J gene. This chain connects TRBV3 to TRBJ2-4, with D unclear. V dropped 1 base and J dropped 1 base, with 3 bases sitting between them. Germline V gene sequence: CDR1 SNHLY, CDR2 FYNGKV (reference sequence). This CDR3 has 13 residues. This CDR3 reads CASSLDGQNTLYF. CDR3 bases read: TGTGCCAGCAGCTTAGACGGTCAAAACACCTTGTAC.

The sample holds a few counts of this clone. Gene and germline names: mouse. The read terminates 1 residue before the CDR3 end, so the remaining end is supplied by the germline J gene. This rearrangement joins TRBV26 to TRBJ2-3; 9 bases fit TRBD2. Germline V gene data show CDR1 as KGHPV and CDR2 as FQNQEV (reference sequence). The CDR3 totals 16 residues. Trimming cost V 4 bases and J 0 bases; bases outside gene matches: 5. CDR3 amino acids: CASSPTGGSSAETLYF. The DNA read from the CDR3 is TGTGCCAGCAGTCCGACTGGGGGTTCTAGTGCAGAAACGCTGTAT.

As concerns this clone: The gene names given are mouse names. The read is 1 residue too short to cover the CDR3 end, so that end is filled in from the germline J gene. This sequence joins TRBV31 and TRBJ2-1; 12 bases align to TRBD2. Germline V CDR1 and CDR2: GKSSPN, SITVG. The CDR3 contains 15 residues. J gave up 6 bases and V 0 bases, and 3 bases lay outside the gene matches. The CDR3 bases that were read are TGTGCCTGGAGTCTGGGGACTGGGGGGTTTGCTGAGCAGTTC. It is translated as CAWSLGTGGFAEQF. The entire CDR3 is CAWSLGTGGFAEQFF.

This clone was seen a few times. Germline and genes: mouse. Read coverage stops 1 residue before the CDR3 terminus; the germline J gene supplies the remainder. The V call is TRBV13-3, the J call TRBJ2-3; 12 bases agree with TRBD2. After removal of 5 bases from V and 6 bases from J, the junction contained 1 base not matched to a gene. The CDR3 sequence is 13 residues long. CDR1 is NNHDY, CDR2 SYVADS, per germline. The CDR3: CASRDWGGETLYF. CDR3 bases read: TGTGCCAGCAGGGACTGGGGGGGGGAAACGCTGTAT.

About this clone itself: Genes here carry mouse names. The CDR3 end is not reached by the read, which stops 1 residue before it; the germline J gene fills it in. V is TRBV12-1 and J is TRBJ2-7; TRBD2 matches 13 bases. The CDR3 is 13 amino acids. Per germline, CDR1 SGHSN and CDR2 HYEKVE. Unmatched junction bases numbered 2, after V lost 3 bases and J lost 7 bases. The CDR3 here is CASSWDWGGEQYF. The sequenced part of the CDR3 DNA is TGTGCCAGCTCTTGGGACTGGGGGGGGGAACAGTAC. Full variable domain (remainder filled in from reference TRBV12-1 and TRBJ2-7): DSGVVQSPRHIIKEKGGRSVLTCIPISGHSNVVWYQQTLGKELKFLIQHYEKVERDKGFLPSRFSVQQFDDYHSEMNMSALELEDSAMYFCASSWDWGGEQYFGPGTRLTVL.

On this clone: The germline and genes are mouse ones. The read falls 1 residue short of the CDR3 end, and the missing part is taken from the germline J gene. The V and J genes are TRBV26 and TRBJ2-2; D may be TRBD1 (7 bases). This CDR3 has 15 residues. CDR1 is KGHPV, CDR2 FQNQEV, per germline (reference sequence). V was pared by 5 bases and J by 3 bases, with 13 bases between. Incomplete CDR3 DNA: TGTGCCAGCAGTAGGAGGGGGCAGGACACCGGGCAGCTCTAC. Amino acids: CASSRRGQDTGQLY. In full, the CDR3 is CASSRRGQDTGQLYF.

In the case of this clone: The gene names here belong to mouse. Read sequence stops 1 residue before the CDR3 end, and the germline J gene provides the missing end. This sequence joins TRBV26 and TRBJ2-3; 12 bases are a match to TRBD2. The CDR3 contains 16 residues. Unmatched junction bases numbered 7, after V lost 6 bases and J lost 3 bases. The germline CDR1 and CDR2 sequences are KGHPV and FQNQEV (reference sequence). The CDR3 is CASSPGLGGRAETLYF. The CDR3 bases that were read are TGTGCCAGCAGCCCTGGACTGGGGGGGAGGGCAGAAACGCTGTAT.

Comment on this clone: Mouse germline and gene names are used. The read terminates 1 residue before the CDR3 end, so the remaining end is supplied by the germline J gene. The chain has TRBV26 and TRBJ1-3, with D maybe TRBD1 (6 bases). The CDR3 runs to 15 residues. The germline V gene has CDR1 KGHPV and CDR2 FQNQEV (reference sequence). V lost 6 bases to trimming and J lost 0 bases, with 12 bases between them. The sequenced CDR3 bases are TGTGCCAGCAGACCCGGGACAAATTCTGGAAATACGCTCTAT. Residues: CASRPGTNSGNTLY. The full CDR3 sequence reads CASRPGTNSGNTLYF.